Listed here are 17 T cell receptor beta chains from one sample, sequenced in a study of T cells in Graves' hyperthyroidism and ophthalmopathy. The investigators amplified TCR beta CDR3 regions from RNA transcripts. When the TCR CDR3 underwent first-round RT-PCR, the HTBI primer set was used. TCRdb itself ran the multiplex PCR reads through MiXCR, one entry per CDR3 protein. The repertoire holds about half a million distinct CDR3 sequences, with 22% as singletons. The specimen sequenced was blood. The origin of the receptors is a woman aged 70-85 years with Graves' ophthalmopathy.

V gene TRBV27 combines with J gene TRBJ1-6; D remains unclear. The germline V gene encodes CDR1 MNHEY and CDR2 SMNVEV (reference sequence). CDR3 length: 14 residues. V was trimmed by 4 bases and J by 4 bases, leaving 8 bases between them. DNA for the CDR3: TGTGCCAGCAGTTCCTACGTGTATAATTCACCCCTCCACTTT. Protein product: CASSSYVYNSPLHF.

This clonotype has at least ten counts. The genes are TRBV28 and TRBJ1-1; D gene uncertain. The CDR3 totals 11 residues. The germline V gene has CDR1 MDHEN and CDR2 SYDVKM. The V end was cut by 11 bases, the J end by 1 base, with 8 bases between. CDR3 in DNA: TGTGCCGCAGTGGGGAACACTGAAGCTTTCTTT. Encoded protein: CAAVGNTEAFF. Based on the CDR3 plus reference TRBV28 and TRBJ1-1, the full variable domain is DVKVTQSSRYLVKRTGEKVFLECVQDMDHENMFWYRQDPGLGLRLIYFSYDVKMKEKGDIPEGYSVSREKKERFSLILESASTNQTSMYLCAAVGNTEAFFGQGTRLTVV.

This clonotype was counted many times. Here the CDR3 reads CASSRTGGRGGYNEQFF. CDR3 DNA: TGTGCCAGCAGCCGGACTGGCGGGAGAGGGGGGTACAATGAGCAGTTCTTC. The rearrangement joins TRBV7-9 to TRBJ2-1; possibly TRBD2 for D (7 bases). The V end was cut by 5 bases, the J end by 4 bases, with 21 bases between. There are 17 residues in the CDR3. Germline V gene lookup returns CDR1 SEHNR and CDR2 FQNEAQ (reference sequence).

V usage is TRBV19 and J usage is TRBJ2-3; D possibly corresponds to TRBD2 (6 bases). V was shortened by 8 bases and J by 6 bases, with 15 bases between the two germline ends. Per the germline V gene, CDR1 is LNHDA and CDR2 is SQIVND (reference sequence). The CDR3 covers 13 residues. CDR3 protein: CASWGGVSDTQYF. The CDR3 nucleotides read TGTGCCAGTTGGGGCGGGGTGAGCGATACGCAGTATTTT.

This clonotype was seen more than once but under ten times. The rearrangement joins TRBV7-2 to TRBJ1-1; 7 bases map to TRBD1. V trimming: 5 bases; J trimming: 5 bases; junction bases outside the gene matches: 11. In germline, CDR1 is SGHTA, CDR2 FQGNSA. The CDR3 sequence is 15 residues long. The CDR3 DNA reads TGTGCCAGCAGCCCCCGTGGAGGGGGCGGAACTGAAGCTTTCTTT. The encoded protein is CASSPRGGGGTEAFF.

By share, this clonotype counts as medium-sized. V and J are TRBV7-8 and TRBJ2-2, with 10 bases aligning to TRBD2. This CDR3 is 16 amino acids long. Germline V gene lookup returns CDR1 SGHVS and CDR2 FQNEAQ. After removal of 2 bases from V and 4 bases from J, the junction contained 4 bases not matched to a gene. This CDR3 is CASSLSPSGSTGELFF. DNA for the CDR3: TGTGCCAGCAGCTTAAGCCCTAGCGGGAGCACCGGGGAGCTGTTTTTT.

In its sample, this clonotype was seen a few times. This chain connects TRBV28 to TRBJ2-3; TRBD1 aligns across 9 bases. Germline-derived CDR1 and CDR2 are MDHEN and SYDVKM. The CDR3 is 15 amino acids. The J segment lost 5 bases and the V segment lost 3 bases, leaving 6 bases of the junction unmatched. CDR3 sequence reads: CASSLVGQGLDTQYF. The CDR3 coding sequence is TGTGCCAGCAGTTTGGTGGGACAGGGTTTAGATACGCAGTATTTT.

The chain uses TRBV30 and TRBJ2-1, with TRBD2 matching 11 bases. The junction had 3 bases not matched to a gene; V was cut back by 4 bases and J by 1 base. Germline CDR1 and CDR2: GTSNPN and SVGIG (reference sequence). The CDR3 is 15 residues long. This CDR3 reads CAWNSGRGSYNEQFF. The DNA of the CDR3 is TGTGCCTGGAATAGCGGGAGGGGGTCCTACAATGAGCAGTTCTTC.

This clonotype was observed a few times. The V call is TRBV5-1, the J call TRBJ2-7; 7 nucleotides line up with TRBD2. This CDR3 spans 15 amino acids. Trimming took 1 base from V and 2 from J; bases not matched to a gene: 6. The germline V gene encodes CDR1 SGHRS and CDR2 YFSETQ. The CDR3 loop reads CASSLRAGDAYEQYF. The CDR3 DNA is TGCGCCAGCAGCTTGAGGGCGGGAGATGCCTACGAGCAGTACTTC.

V gene TRBV4-1 combines with J gene TRBJ2-7, with 11 nucleotides matching TRBD2. Unmatched junction bases numbered 3, after V lost 1 base and J lost 4 bases. The CDR3 is 15 residues long. Germline V gene sequence: CDR1 MGHRA, CDR2 YSYEKL. In DNA, the CDR3 is TGCGCCAGCAGCCAAGCGACTAGCGGGATTTACGAGCAGTACTTC. Protein sequence: CASSQATSGIYEQYF.

This clonotype was counted at least ten times. J is TRBJ2-7 and V is TRBV7-8; 9 positions match TRBD2. J gave up 2 bases and V 5 bases, and 10 bases lay outside the gene matches. This CDR3 is built from 16 residues. Germline-derived CDR1 and CDR2 are SGHVS and FQNEAQ. The chain's CDR3 is CASSDPLAGAPYEQYF. The CDR3 DNA reads as TGTGCCAGCAGCGACCCCTTAGCGGGAGCCCCCTACGAGCAGTACTTC. Combining the CDR3 with reference TRBV7-8 and TRBJ2-7 gives the whole variable domain GAGVSQSPRYKVAKRGQDVALRCDPISGHVSLFWYQQALGQGPEFLTYFQNEAQLDKSGLPSDRFFAERPEGSVSTLKIQRTQQEDSAVYLCASSDPLAGAPYEQYFGPGTRLTVT.

The chain links TRBV7-3 to TRBJ2-2; D assignment may be TRBD1 or TRBD2 (5 bases each). V lost 5 bases, J lost 4 bases, and 8 bases lay in between. Germline lookup yields CDR1 SGHTA and CDR2 FQGTGA. CDR3 length equals 13 residues. The CDR3 nucleotides are TGTGCCAGCAGCACGGGACCCACCGGGGAGCTGTTTTTT. This codes for CASSTGPTGELFF. The full variable domain, in which reference TRBV7-3 and TRBJ2-2 provide the parts outside the CDR3, is GAGVSQTPSNKVTEKGKYVELRCDPISGHTALYWYRQSLGQGPEFLIYFQGTGAADDSGLPNDRFFAVRPEGSVSTLKIQRTERGDSAVYLCASSTGPTGELFFGEGSRLTVL.

This clonotype has just a few counts. The chain has TRBV18 and TRBJ2-1; maybe TRBD1 (6 bases). Germline V gene sequence: CDR1 KGHSH, CDR2 LQKENI. CDR3 length equals 14 residues. Trimming took off 1 base at V and 5 bases at J, with 9 bases between the two ends. CDR3 sequence (DNA): TGTGCCAGCTCACCACGGGCAGGGGACAATGAGCAGTTCTTC. It specifies CASSPRAGDNEQFF.

This clonotype has at least ten counts. V usage is TRBV7-9 and J usage is TRBJ2-7, with D possibly matching TRBD2 (6 bases). Germline V gene data show CDR1 as SEHNR and CDR2 as FQNEAQ (reference sequence). Trimming stripped 5 bases from V and 0 bases from J, with 14 bases between. The CDR3 length is 15 residues. CDR3 sequence reads: CASSPPRGDSYEQYF. The CDR3 region has the DNA TGTGCCAGCAGCCCGCCCCGCGGGGACTCCTACGAGCAGTACTTC.

This clonotype was seen more than once but under ten times. V usage is TRBV10-3 and J usage is TRBJ2-7, with D possibly TRBD2 on 5 matching bases. CDR1 and CDR2 from the germline V gene are ENHRY and SYGVKD. Trimming stripped 0 bases from V and 2 bases from J, with 11 bases between. CDR3 length: 15 amino acids. CDR3 residues: CAISESVGAAYEQYF. DNA of the CDR3: TGTGCCATCAGTGAGTCGGTGGGAGCGGCCTACGAGCAGTACTTC.

This clonotype was observed a few times. V gene TRBV6-1 combines with J gene TRBJ2-3; 7 positions match TRBD1. CDR1 is MNHNS, CDR2 SASEGT, per germline. V was pared by 10 bases and J by 2 bases, with 6 bases of the junction left unmatched. The CDR3 covers 13 residues. CDR3 bases: TGTGCCATCAGGACAGGAAACACAGATACGCAGTATTTT. This translates into CAIRTGNTDTQYF.

This clonotype was observed a few times. The CDR3 nucleotides are TGTGCCAGCAGGCAGGGGGGTAATCAGCCCCAGCATTTT. Amino acid sequence: CASRQGGNQPQHF. V gene TRBV28 combines with J gene TRBJ1-5, with 7 nucleotides matching TRBD1. Trimming took 6 bases from V and 4 from J; bases not matched to a gene: 3. From germline, CDR1 is MDHEN and CDR2 SYDVKM. The CDR3 consists of 13 residues.